Sequencing of this T cell receptor (beta chain) was carried out in a study of early T cells in non-severe SARS-CoV-2 infection. Study-level points and caveats: VDJdb-based annotation leaned toward anti-spike CD8 responses and missed private and CD4 specificities.

This CDR3 has 15 amino acids. Per germline, CDR1 LGHDT and CDR2 YNNKEL (reference sequence). Trimming cost V 2 bases and J 5 bases, with 15 bases left between them. On this clonotype: The antigen is not known.

Attached unique molecular identifiers marked individual cDNA molecules. TCRdb re-analysed the 5' RACE reads in MiXCR, keeping a single row per CDR3 protein. The sample lists around 80,000 distinct CDR3 sequences; roughly 10% were seen once. This specimen was whole blood, taken at baseline. V and J are TRBV3-1 and TRBJ2-5, with D unresolved. The TCR comes from an adult who was a healthcare worker with PCR-confirmed SARS-CoV-2 infection or an uninfected control (not recorded which). CDR3 sequence: CASSQLGPLGETQYF. DNA for the CDR3: TGTGCCAGCAGCCAACTCGGTCCCCTAGGGGAGACCCAGTACTTC.